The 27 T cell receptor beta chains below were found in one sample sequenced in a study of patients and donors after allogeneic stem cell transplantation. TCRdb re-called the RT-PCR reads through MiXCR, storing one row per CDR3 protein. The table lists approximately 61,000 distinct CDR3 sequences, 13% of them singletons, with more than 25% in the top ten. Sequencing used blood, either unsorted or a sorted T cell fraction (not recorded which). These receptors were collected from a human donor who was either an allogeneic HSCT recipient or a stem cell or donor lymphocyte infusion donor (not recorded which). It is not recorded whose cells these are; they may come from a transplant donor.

CDR3 in DNA: TGTGCCAGCAGCCAAGTACTAGCGTGGGACAATGAGCAGTTCTTC. It specifies CASSQVLAWDNEQFF. The chain uses TRBV14 and TRBJ2-1; TRBD2 matches 7 bases. The CDR3 length is 15 residues. V lost 1 base and J lost 5; bases outside the gene matches: 5. Germline V CDR1 and CDR2: SGHDN, FVKESK.

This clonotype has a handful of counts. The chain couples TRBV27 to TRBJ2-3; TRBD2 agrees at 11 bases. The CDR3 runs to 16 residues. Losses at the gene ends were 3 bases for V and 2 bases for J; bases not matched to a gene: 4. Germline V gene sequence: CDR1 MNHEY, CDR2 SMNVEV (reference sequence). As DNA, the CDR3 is TGTGCCAGCAGTTTTAGGGGACTAGCGGTCACAGATACGCAGTATTTT. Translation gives CASSFRGLAVTDTQYF.

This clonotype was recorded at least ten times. CDR3: CASSQAQIEGSDGYTF. The DNA for the CDR3 is TGTGCCAGCAGCCAAGCACAGATAGAGGGTAGCGATGGCTACACCTTC. The J gene is TRBJ1-2, the V gene TRBV3-1; D is unclear. Germline CDR1 reads LGHDT; CDR2 reads YNNKEL (reference sequence). The V gene lost 1 base and the J gene lost 6 bases, with 18 bases spanning the gap. The CDR3 consists of 16 residues.

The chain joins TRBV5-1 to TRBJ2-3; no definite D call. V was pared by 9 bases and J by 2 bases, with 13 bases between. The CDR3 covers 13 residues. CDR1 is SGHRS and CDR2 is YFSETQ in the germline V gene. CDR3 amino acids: CATKSENTDTQYF. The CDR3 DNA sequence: TGCGCCACCAAATCGGAAAACACAGATACGCAGTATTTT.

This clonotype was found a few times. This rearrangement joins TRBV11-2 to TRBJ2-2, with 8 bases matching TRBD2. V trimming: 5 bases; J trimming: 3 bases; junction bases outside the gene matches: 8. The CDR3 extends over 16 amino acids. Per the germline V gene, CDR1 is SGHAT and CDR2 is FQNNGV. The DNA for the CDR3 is TGTGCCAGCAGCGCCACTGGGCGGGGGGACACCGGGGAGCTGTTTTTT. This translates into CASSATGRGDTGELFF.

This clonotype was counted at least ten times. The CDR3: CASSLLGGNQPQHF. DNA for the CDR3: TGTGCCAGCAGTTTGCTTGGGGGCAATCAGCCCCAGCATTTT. This sequence joins TRBV12-3 or TRBV12-4 and TRBJ1-5; no definite D call. There are 14 residues in the CDR3. V was clipped by 3 bases and J by 2 bases, with 8 bases between them.

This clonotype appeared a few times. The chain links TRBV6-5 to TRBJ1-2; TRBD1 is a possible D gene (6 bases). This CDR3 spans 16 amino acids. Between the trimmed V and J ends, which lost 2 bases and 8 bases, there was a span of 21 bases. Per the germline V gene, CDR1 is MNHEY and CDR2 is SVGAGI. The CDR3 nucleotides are TGTGCCAGCAGTTACGGGGCGGCGGGGGGCCTGGAAGGCTACACCTTC. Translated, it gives CASSYGAAGGLEGYTF.

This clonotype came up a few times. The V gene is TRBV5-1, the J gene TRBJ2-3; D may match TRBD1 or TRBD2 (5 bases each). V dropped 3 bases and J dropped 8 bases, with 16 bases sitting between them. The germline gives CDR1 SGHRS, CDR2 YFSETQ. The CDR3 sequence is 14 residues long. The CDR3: CASSSSEGLTTQYF. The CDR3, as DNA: TGCGCCAGCAGCTCGAGCGAGGGGCTCACTACGCAGTATTTT.

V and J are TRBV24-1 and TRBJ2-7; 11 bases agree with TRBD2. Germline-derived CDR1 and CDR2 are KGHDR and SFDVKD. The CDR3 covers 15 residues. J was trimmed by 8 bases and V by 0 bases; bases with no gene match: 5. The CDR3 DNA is TGTGCCACCAGTGATTTGACTAGCGGGAGTACGAAGCAGTACTTC. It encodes CATSDLTSGSTKQYF.

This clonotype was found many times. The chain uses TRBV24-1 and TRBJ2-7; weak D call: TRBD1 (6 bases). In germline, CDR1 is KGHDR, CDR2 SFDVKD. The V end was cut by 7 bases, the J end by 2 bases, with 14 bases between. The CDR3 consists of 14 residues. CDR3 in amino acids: CATSLRDTPYEQYF. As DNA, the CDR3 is TGTGCCACCAGCCTCCGGGACACCCCCTACGAGCAGTACTTC.

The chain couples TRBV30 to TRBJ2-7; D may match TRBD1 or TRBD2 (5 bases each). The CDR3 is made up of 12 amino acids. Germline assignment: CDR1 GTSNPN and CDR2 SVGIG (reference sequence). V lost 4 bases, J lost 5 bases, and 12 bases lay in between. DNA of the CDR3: TGTGCCTGGACTGCTGTGGGGGACGAGCAGTACTTC. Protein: CAWTAVGDEQYF.

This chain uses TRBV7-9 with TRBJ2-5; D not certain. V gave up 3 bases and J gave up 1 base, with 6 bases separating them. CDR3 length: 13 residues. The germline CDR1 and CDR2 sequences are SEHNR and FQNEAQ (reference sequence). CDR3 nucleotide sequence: TGTGCCAGCAGCTTTAGACCCCAAGAGACCCAGTACTTC. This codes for CASSFRPQETQYF.

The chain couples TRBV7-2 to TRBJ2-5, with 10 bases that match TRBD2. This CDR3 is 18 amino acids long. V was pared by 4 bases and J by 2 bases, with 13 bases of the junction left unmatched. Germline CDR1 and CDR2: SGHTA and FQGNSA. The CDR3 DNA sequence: TGTGCCAGCAGCTCCCCATCTAGCGGGAGATTCGTTCAAGAGACCCAGTACTTC. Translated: CASSSPSSGRFVQETQYF.

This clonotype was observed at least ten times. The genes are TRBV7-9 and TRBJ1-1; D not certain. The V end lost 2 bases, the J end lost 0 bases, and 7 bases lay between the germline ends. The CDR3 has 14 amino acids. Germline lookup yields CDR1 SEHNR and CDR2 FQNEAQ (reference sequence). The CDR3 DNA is TGTGCCAGCAGCTTAAGCGAGATGAACACTGAAGCTTTCTTT. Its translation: CASSLSEMNTEAFF.

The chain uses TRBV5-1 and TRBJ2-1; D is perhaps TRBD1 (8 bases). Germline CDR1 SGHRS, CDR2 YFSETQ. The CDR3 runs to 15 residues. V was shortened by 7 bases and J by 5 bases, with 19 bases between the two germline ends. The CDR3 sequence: CASGTLTGGDNEQFF. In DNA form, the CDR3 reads TGCGCCAGCGGTACCCTAACAGGGGGGGACAATGAGCAGTTCTTC.

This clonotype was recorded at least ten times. The CDR3, as DNA: TGTGCCAGCAGTTTAGGACCATCCTACGAGCAGTACTTC. Its protein product is CASSLGPSYEQYF. V usage is TRBV27 and J usage is TRBJ2-7; D is unresolved. The CDR3 length is 13 residues. Germline CDR1 MNHEY, CDR2 SMNVEV (reference sequence). V lost 2 bases to trimming and J lost 1 base, with 6 bases between them.

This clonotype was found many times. The CDR3 DNA reads as TGTGCCAGCAGTGCAGCTCTGAACACTGAAGCTTTCTTT. Translating gives CASSAALNTEAFF. This chain connects TRBV12-3 or TRBV12-4 to TRBJ1-1; D is ambiguous. V lost 5 bases to trimming and J lost 0 bases, with 7 bases between them. The CDR3 runs to 13 residues.

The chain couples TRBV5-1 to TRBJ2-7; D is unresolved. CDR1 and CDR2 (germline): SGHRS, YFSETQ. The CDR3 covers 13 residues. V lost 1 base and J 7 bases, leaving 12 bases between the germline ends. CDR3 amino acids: CASSLTSAREQYF. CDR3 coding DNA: TGCGCCAGCAGCTTGACATCCGCACGGGAGCAGTACTTC. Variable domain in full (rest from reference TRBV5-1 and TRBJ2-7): KAGVTQTPRYLIKTRGQQVTLSCSPISGHRSVSWYQQTPGQGLQFLFEYFSETQRNKGNFPGRFSGRQFSNSRSEMNVSTLELGDSALYLCASSLTSAREQYFGPGTRLTVT.

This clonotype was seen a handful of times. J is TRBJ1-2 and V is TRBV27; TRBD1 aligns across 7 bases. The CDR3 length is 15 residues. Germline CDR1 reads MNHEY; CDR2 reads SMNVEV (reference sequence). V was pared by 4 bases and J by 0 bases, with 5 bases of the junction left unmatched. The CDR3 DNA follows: TGTGCCAGCAGTTACAACAGGGGCGCTAACTATGGCTACACCTTC. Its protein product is CASSYNRGANYGYTF.

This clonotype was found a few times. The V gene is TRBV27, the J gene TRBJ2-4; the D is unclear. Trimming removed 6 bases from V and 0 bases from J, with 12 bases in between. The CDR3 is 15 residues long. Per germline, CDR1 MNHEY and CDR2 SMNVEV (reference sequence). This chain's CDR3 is CASRPLGLAKNIQYF. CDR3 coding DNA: TGTGCCAGCAGGCCCCTCGGTCTAGCCAAAAACATTCAGTACTTC.

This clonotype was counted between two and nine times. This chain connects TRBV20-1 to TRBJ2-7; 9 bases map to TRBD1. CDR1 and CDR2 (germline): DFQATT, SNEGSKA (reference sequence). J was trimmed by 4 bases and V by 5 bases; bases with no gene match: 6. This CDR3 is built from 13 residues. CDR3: CSAPGQGGYEQYF. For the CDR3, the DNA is TGCAGTGCTCCGGGACAGGGAGGGTACGAGCAGTACTTC.

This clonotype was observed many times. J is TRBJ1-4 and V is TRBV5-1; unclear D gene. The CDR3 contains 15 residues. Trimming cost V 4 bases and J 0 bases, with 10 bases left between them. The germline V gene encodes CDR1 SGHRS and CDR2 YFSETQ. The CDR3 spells CASSRQRSTNEKLFF. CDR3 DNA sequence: TGCGCCAGCAGCCGTCAGAGGTCAACTAATGAAAAACTGTTTTTT.

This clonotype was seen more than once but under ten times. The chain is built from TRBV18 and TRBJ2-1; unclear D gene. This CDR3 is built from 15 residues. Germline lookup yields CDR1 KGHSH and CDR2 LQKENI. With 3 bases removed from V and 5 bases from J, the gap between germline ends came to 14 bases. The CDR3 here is CASSPGLYPDNEQFF. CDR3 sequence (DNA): TGTGCCAGCTCACCCGGTCTCTATCCGGACAATGAGCAGTTCTTC.

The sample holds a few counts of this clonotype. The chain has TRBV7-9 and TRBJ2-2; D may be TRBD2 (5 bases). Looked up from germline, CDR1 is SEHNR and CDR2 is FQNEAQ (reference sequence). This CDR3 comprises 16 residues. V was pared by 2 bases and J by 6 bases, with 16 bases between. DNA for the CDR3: TGTGCCAGCAGCTTAAAGCTTGGCCAGCGGCCCGGGGAGCTGTTTTTT. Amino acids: CASSLKLGQRPGELFF.

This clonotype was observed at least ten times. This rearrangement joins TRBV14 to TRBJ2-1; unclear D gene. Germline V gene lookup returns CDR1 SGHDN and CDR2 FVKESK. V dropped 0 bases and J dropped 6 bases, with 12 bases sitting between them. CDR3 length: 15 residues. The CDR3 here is CASSQDNPRTNEQFF. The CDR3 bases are TGTGCCAGCAGCCAAGATAATCCCCGAACCAATGAGCAGTTCTTC.

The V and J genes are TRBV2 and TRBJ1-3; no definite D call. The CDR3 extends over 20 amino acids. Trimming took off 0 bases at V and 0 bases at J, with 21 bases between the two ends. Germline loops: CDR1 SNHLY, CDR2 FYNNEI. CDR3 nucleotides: TGTGCCAGCAGTGAAGCGCCCCTCTCCCCGACATATTTCTCTGGAAACACCATATATTTT. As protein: CASSEAPLSPTYFSGNTIYF.

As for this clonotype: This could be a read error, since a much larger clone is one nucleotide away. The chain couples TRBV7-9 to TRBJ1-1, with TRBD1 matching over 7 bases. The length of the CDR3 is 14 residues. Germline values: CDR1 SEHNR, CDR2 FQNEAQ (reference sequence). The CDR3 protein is CASSPPQPSDRVMF. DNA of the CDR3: TGTGCCAGCAGCCCTCCACAGCCCTCAGACAGGGTTATGTTT.